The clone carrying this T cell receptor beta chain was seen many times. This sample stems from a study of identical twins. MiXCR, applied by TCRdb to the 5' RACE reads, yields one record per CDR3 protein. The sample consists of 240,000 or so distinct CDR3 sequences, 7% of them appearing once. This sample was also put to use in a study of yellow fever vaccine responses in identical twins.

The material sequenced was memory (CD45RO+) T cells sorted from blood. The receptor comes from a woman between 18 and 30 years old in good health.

CDR3 sequence: CASSHGADREQYF. Here the CDR3 DNA reads TGTGCCAGCAGCCACGGGGCGGACAGGGAGCAGTACTTC. This chain joins TRBV3-1 and TRBJ2-7; 7 bases match TRBD1. V dropped 3 bases and J dropped 7; count of bases not matched to a gene: 6. This CDR3 is 13 amino acids long. Germline V gene lookup returns CDR1 LGHDT and CDR2 YNNKEL (reference sequence).